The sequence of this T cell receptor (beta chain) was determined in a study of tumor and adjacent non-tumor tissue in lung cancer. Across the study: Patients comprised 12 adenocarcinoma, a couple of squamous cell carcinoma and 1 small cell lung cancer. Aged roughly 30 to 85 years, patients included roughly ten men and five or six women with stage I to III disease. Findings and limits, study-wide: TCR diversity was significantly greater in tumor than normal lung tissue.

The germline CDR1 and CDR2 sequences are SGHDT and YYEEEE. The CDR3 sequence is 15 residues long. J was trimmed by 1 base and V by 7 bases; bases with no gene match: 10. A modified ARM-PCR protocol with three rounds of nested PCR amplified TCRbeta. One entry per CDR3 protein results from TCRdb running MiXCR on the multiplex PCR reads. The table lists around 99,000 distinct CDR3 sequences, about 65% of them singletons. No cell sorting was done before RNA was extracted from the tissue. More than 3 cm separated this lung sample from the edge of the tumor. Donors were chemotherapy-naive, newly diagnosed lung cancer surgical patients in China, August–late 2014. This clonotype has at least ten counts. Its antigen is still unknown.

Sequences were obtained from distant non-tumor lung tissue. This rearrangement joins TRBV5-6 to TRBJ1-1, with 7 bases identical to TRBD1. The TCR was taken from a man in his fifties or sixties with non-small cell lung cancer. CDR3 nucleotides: TGTGCCAGCTACAATTGGGCAGGGGGGAACACTGAAGCTTTCTTT. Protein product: CASYNWAGGNTEAFF.